This TCR beta chain was captured by sequencing in a study of blood T cell repertoires in COVID-19 (dated by TCRdb to 2020 to 2022). Broadly, across the study: Samples covering the acute and convalescent phases of COVID-19 were provided by collaborators in the United States, Italy and Spain. The repertoires were made available in a free public database intended to serve as a resource for research on the immune response to SARS-CoV-2. The prospective study material was composed of cDNA or gDNA derived from T cells, B-cell-depleted T cells, or PBMCs. The samples were drawn from two sources: the first 160 participants of the ongoing ImmuneRACE study, and 1,254 subjects contributed by 6 global collaborators. The dataset comprised deeply sampled blood TCRbeta repertoires from subjects exposed to, actively infected with, or recovered from COVID-19. Nearly every sample came with metadata listing a de-identified subject ID, COVID-19 status, age in years and sex. Where HLA class I and class II types were available, the types were taken from metadata supplied by the sample provider, not from assay-based typing.

The immunoSEQ Assay, a bias-controlled multiplex PCR, was used to amplify TCRbeta CDR3 regions from genomic DNA. The original pipeline was this. The number of nucleated cells in each sample was estimated from the amplification of reference gene primers within the assay. Sequence reads were collapsed and filtered to measure the absolute abundance of every unique TCRbeta CDR3 rearrangement. Productive Simpson clonality was computed per sample as the square root of Simpson's diversity index over productive rearrangements. The clones in this table, taken by TCRdb from immuneACCESS, are in-frame only. Not every clone is retained; where verified, under half of the shortfall comes from an unresolved V gene, and the cause of the rest is unknown. Clone size and V and J calls were adopted from that table, with D and trimming inferred from the DNA. The sample table lists 140,000 or so clones, around 87% of them with a count of one. The ten biggest clones cover approximately 10% of the sample.

Enrolling through a virtual design, the prospective study's participants ranged in age from roughly 18 to 95 years and lived across more than 20 United States geographic areas. Cohort assignment in the prospective study relied on participant-reported clinical history from a screening survey and a study questionnaire. Recovered participants in ImmuneRACE Cohort 3 were defined as having two consecutive negative NP/OP PCR tests, clearance from a healthcare professional, or resolution of symptoms. Each participant in the prospective study had whole blood, serum and a nasopharyngeal or oropharyngeal swab collected by mobile phlebotomists. Additional blood draws and questionnaires over an approximately 2-month period could optionally be provided by prospective study participants. Blood samples from the prospective study were shipped frozen or at room temperature prior to DNA extraction. Counted from cysteine to phenylalanine, this CDR3 has 15 amino acids. The kept DNA is CDR3 alone, 45 bases in frame from the first base. The germline V gene (reference sequence) yields MNHEY for CDR1 and SMNVEV for CDR2. Trimming costs V 0 bases and J 7 bases, and their ends lie 16 bases apart.

As regards this clone: Its target antigen remains unknown. Base qualities are not at hand, and no much larger clone is one base apart.

Study-level results and caveats: The quantity of clinical and demographic metadata differed by source and by participant and was supplied without curation.

This TCR was sampled from a man aged 60 to 75 who had recovered from COVID-19. Sequencing input: PBMCs or T cells enriched from blood (not recorded which). The chain is encoded by TRBV27 joined to TRBJ2-7; possibly the D gene is TRBD2, per 6 matching bases. This receptor carries the CDR3 CASSLSGTRYREQYF. The DNA is TGTGCCAGCAGTTTATCGGGGACTCGATATAGGGAGCAGTACTTC.